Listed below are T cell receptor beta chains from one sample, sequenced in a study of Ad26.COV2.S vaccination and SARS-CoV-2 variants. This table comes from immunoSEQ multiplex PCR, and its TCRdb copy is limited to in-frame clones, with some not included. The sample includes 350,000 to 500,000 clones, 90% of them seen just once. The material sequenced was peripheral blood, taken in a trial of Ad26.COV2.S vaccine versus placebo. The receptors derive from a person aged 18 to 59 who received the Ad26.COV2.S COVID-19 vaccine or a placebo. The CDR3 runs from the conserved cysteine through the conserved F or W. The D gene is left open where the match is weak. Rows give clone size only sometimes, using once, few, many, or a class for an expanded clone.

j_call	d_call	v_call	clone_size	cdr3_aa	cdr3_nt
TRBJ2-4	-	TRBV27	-	CASSLNGGGGQNIQYF	TGTGCCAGCAGCCTAAACGGGGGCGGGGGCCAAAACATTCAGTACTTC
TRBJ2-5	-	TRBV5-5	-	CASSSPDSLEETQYF	TGTGCCAGCAGCTCACCGGACAGTTTAGAGGAGACCCAGTACTTC
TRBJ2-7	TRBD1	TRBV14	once	CASSRGQGNSYEQYF	TGTGCCAGCAGCCGCGGACAGGGGAATTCCTACGAGCAGTACTTC
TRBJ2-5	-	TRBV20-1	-	CSRTDGETQYF	TGCAGTCGGACAGACGGAGAGACCCAGTACTTC
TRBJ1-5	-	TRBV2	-	CASSKAGGLGGQPQHF	TGTGCCAGCAGTAAAGCGGGGGGGCTGGGGGGTCAGCCCCAGCATTTT
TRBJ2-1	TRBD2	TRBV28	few	CASSLRKGLLAGYNEQFF	TGTGCCAGCAGTTTGCGGAAAGGGCTACTAGCGGGGTACAATGAGCAGTTCTTC
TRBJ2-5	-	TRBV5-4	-	CASSLRGLGETQYF	TGTGCCAGCAGCTTGCGGGGGCTGGGAGAGACCCAGTACTTC
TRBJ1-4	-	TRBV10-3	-	CAISPSGTNEKLFF	TGTGCCATCAGCCCATCTGGGACTAATGAAAAACTGTTTTTT
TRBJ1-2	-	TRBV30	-	CAWSAGRGGSYYGYTF	TGTGCCTGGAGTGCCGGTCGGGGGGGGAGTTACTATGGCTACACCTTC
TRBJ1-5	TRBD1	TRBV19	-	CASSIGKGAVGQPQHF	TGTGCCAGTAGTATAGGAAAGGGGGCGGTAGGTCAGCCCCAGCATTTT
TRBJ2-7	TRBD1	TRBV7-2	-	CASSLHKIRDRGPYEQYF	TGTGCCAGCAGCTTACACAAGATCCGGGACAGGGGTCCCTACGAGCAGTACTTC
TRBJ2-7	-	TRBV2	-	CASSERSNHEQYF	TGTGCCAGCAGTGAACGGTCGAACCACGAGCAGTACTTC
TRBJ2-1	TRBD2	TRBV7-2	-	CASSQGLAGNNEQFF	TGTGCCAGCAGCCAGGGACTAGCGGGAAACAATGAGCAGTTCTTC
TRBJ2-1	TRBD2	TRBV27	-	CASSLGGSWYNEQFF	TGTGCCAGCAGTTTGGGCGGGAGCTGGTACAATGAGCAGTTCTTC
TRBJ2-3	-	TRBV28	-	CASMELSTDTQYF	TGTGCCAGCATGGAGTTGAGCACAGATACGCAGTATTTT
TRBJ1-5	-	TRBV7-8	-	CASSLWLHQNQPQHF	TGTGCCAGCAGCTTATGGTTGCACCAGAATCAGCCCCAGCATTTT
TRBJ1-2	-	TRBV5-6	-	CASSPQGPLNYGYTF	TGTGCCAGCAGCCCACAGGGCCCTCTAAACTATGGCTACACCTTC
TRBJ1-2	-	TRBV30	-	CAWSNSYGYTF	TGTGCCTGGAGTAACAGCTATGGCTACACCTTC
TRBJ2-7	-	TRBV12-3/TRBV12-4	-	CASRPGRSVEQYF	TGTGCCAGCAGACCGGGACGGAGCGTGGAGCAGTACTTC
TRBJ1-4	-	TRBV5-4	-	CASSVTGRGNHNEKLFF	TGTGCCAGCAGCGTAACAGGACGGGGGAATCATAATGAAAAACTGTTTTTT
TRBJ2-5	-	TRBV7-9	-	CASSLVIETQYF	TGTGCCAGCAGCTTAGTAATAGAGACCCAGTACTTC
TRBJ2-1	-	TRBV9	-	CASSPDGTSYNEQFF	TGTGCCAGCAGCCCCGACGGGACCTCCTACAATGAGCAGTTCTTC
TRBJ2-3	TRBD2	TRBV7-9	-	CASSPWTSGRPSGPDTQYF	TGTGCCAGCAGCCCGTGGACTAGCGGGAGGCCGAGCGGTCCAGATACGCAGTATTTT
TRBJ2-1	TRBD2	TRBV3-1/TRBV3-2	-	CASSPADPGLGPQFF	TGTGCCAGCAGCCCAGCCGACCCCGGACTAGGTCCGCAGTTCTTC
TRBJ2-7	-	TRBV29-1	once	CSGTQAYEQYF	TGCTCCGGGACACAAGCCTACGAGCAGTACTTC
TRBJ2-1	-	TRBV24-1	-	CATSDLGTGRNEQFF	TGTGCCACCAGTGATTTAGGGACCGGACGGAATGAGCAGTTCTTC
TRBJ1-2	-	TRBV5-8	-	CASSPRQESGYTF	TGTGCCAGCAGCCCCCGACAGGAATCTGGCTACACCTTC
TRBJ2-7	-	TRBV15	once	CATSRGERISYEQYF	TGTGCCACCAGCAGAGGCGAGCGGATCTCCTACGAGCAGTACTTC
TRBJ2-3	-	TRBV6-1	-	CASSDFVSASTDTQYF	TGTGCCAGCAGTGACTTTGTATCGGCTAGCACAGATACGCAGTATTTT
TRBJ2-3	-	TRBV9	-	CASSFNAGGTDTQYF	TGTGCCAGCAGCTTTAATGCAGGGGGCACAGATACGCAGTATTTT
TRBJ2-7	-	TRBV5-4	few	CASSLEASTGAQYEQYF	TGTGCCAGCAGCTTGGAGGCTTCGACGGGAGCGCAGTACGAGCAGTACTTC
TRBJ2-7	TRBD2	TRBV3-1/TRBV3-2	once	CASSLRVQAGAMEQYF	TGTGCCAGCAGCCTCAGAGTCCAAGCGGGAGCTATGGAGCAGTACTTC
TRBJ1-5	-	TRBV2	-	CASSDRDNYQPQHF	TGTGCCAGCAGTGACAGGGACAATTATCAGCCCCAGCATTTT
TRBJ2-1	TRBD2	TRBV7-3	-	CASSTSGIGYNEQFF	TGTGCCAGCAGTACTAGCGGGATTGGCTACAATGAGCAGTTCTTC
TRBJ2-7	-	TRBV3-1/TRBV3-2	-	CASSPILSYEQYF	TGTGCCAGCAGCCCAATTTTATCCTACGAGCAGTACTTC
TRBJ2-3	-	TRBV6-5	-	CASSPTGTSTDTQYF	TGTGCCAGCAGCCCAACAGGAACTAGCACAGATACGCAGTATTTT
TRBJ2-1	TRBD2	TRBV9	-	CASSVGGLAINEQFF	TGTGCCAGCAGCGTAGGTGGACTAGCCATCAATGAGCAGTTCTTC
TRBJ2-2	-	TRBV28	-	CASSLDGGITGELFF	TGTGCCAGCAGTTTGGACGGGGGAATCACCGGGGAGCTGTTTTTT
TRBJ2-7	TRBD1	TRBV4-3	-	CASSTDRDSYYEQYF	TGCGCCAGCAGCACAGACCGGGACAGTTACTACGAGCAGTACTTC
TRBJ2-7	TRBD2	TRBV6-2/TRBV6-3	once	CASSHRLAGGSYEQYF	TGTGCCAGCAGTCATCGACTAGCGGGAGGCTCCTACGAGCAGTACTTC
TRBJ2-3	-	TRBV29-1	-	CSVEGRVRPDTQYF	TGCAGCGTTGAAGGAAGGGTTCGGCCAGATACGCAGTATTTT
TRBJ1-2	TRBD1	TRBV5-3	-	CARSLADRLFDGGYTF	TGTGCCAGAAGCTTGGCGGACAGGCTTTTCGACGGTGGCTACACCTTC
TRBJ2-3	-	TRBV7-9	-	CASSLTQSTDTQYF	TGTGCCAGCAGCTTGACACAAAGCACAGATACGCAGTATTTT
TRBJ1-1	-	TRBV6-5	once	CASGHVAGSDTEAFF	TGTGCCAGCGGCCATGTGGCAGGGTCGGACACTGAAGCTTTCTTT
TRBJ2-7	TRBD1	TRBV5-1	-	CASSLGQGNYEQYF	TGCGCCAGCAGCTTGGGACAGGGGAACTACGAGCAGTACTTC